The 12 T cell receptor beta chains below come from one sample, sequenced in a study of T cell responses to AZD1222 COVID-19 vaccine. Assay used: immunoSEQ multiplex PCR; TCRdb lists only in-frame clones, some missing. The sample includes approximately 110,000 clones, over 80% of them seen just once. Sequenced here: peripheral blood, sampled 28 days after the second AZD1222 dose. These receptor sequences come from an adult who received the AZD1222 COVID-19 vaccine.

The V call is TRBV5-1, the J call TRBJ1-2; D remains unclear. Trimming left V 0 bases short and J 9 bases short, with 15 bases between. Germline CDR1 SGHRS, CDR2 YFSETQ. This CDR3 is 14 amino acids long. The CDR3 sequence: CASSLGRRADRYTF. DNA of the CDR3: TGCGCCAGCAGCTTGGGACGGCGGGCCGATCGCTACACCTTC.

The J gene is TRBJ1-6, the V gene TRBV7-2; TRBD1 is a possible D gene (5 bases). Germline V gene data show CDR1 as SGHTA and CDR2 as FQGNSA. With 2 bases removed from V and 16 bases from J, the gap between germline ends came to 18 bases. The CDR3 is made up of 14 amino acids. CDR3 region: CASSLYLPQGELHF. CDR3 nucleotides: TGTGCCAGCAGCTTATATCTCCCTCAGGGAGAGCTCCACTTT.

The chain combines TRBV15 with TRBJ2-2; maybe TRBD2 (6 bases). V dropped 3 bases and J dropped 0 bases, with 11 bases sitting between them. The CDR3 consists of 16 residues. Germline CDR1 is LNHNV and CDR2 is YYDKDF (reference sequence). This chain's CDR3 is CATSRDGGSNTGELFF. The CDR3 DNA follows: TGTGCCACCAGCAGGGACGGGGGATCGAACACCGGGGAGCTGTTTTTT.

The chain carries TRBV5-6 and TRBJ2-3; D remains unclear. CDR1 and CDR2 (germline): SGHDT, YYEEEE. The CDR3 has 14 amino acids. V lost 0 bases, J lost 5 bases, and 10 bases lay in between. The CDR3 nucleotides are TGTGCCAGCAGCTTGGGTCTTAAGGTAGATACGCAGTATTTT. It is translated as CASSLGLKVDTQYF.

This CDR3 reads CASSQDTYQPQHF. CDR3 nucleotide sequence: TGTGCCAGCAGCCAAGATACGTATCAGCCCCAGCATTTT. V gene TRBV4-2 combines with J gene TRBJ1-5; unclear D gene. The V gene's germline CDR1 is LGHNA and CDR2 YNFKEQ. The CDR3 extends over 13 amino acids. V was shortened by 0 bases and J by 5 bases, with 5 bases between the two germline ends.

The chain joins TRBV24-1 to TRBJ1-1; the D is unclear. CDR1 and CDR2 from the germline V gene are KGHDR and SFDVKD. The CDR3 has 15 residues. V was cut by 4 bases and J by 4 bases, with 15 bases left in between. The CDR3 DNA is TGTGCCACCAGTGACTCGGACGGGGAGTTCACTGAAGCTTTCTTT. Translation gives CATSDSDGEFTEAFF.

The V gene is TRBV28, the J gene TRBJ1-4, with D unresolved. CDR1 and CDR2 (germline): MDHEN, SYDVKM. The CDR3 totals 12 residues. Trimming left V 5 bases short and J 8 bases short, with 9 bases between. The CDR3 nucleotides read TGTGCCAGCAGTCTACGTGGCGAAAAACTGTTTTTT. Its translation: CASSLRGEKLFF. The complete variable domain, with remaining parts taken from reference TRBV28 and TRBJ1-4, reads DVKVTQSSRYLVKRTGEKVFLECVQDMDHENMFWYRQDPGLGLRLIYFSYDVKMKEKGDIPEGYSVSREKKERFSLILESASTNQTSMYLCASSLRGEKLFFGSGTQLSVL.

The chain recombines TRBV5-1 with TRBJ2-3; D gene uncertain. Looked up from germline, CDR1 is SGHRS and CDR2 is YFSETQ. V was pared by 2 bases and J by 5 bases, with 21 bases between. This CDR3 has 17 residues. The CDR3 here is CASSFPSSLAMGDTQYF. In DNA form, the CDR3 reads TGCGCCAGCAGCTTCCCCTCGTCCCTCGCGATGGGAGATACGCAGTATTTT.

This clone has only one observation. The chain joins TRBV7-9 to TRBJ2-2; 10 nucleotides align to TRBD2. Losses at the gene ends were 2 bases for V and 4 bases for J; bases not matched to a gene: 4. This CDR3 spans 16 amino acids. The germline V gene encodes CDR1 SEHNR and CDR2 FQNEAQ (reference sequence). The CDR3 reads CASSLRASGGTGELFF. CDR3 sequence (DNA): TGTGCCAGCAGCTTAAGGGCTAGCGGGGGCACCGGGGAGCTGTTTTTT.

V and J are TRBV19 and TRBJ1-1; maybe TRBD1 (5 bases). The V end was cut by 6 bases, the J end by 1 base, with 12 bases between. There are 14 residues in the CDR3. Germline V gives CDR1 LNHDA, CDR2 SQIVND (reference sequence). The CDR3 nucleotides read TGTGCCAGTAGAAAAGGGGCGGGGAACACTGAAGCTTTCTTT. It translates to CASRKGAGNTEAFF.

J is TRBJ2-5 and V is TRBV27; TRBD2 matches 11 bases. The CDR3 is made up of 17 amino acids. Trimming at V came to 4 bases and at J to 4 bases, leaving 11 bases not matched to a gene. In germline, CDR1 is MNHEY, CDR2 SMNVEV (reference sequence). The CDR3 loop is CASSSFIAGGRRETQYF. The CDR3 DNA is TGTGCCAGCAGTTCCTTCATAGCGGGGGGGCGCCGAGAGACCCAGTACTTC.

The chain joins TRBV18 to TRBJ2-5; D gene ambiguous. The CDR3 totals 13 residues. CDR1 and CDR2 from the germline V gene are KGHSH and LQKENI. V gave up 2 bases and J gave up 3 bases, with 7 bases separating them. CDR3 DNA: TGTGCCAGCTCACCAGGGATAAAAGAGACCCAGTACTTC. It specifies CASSPGIKETQYF.